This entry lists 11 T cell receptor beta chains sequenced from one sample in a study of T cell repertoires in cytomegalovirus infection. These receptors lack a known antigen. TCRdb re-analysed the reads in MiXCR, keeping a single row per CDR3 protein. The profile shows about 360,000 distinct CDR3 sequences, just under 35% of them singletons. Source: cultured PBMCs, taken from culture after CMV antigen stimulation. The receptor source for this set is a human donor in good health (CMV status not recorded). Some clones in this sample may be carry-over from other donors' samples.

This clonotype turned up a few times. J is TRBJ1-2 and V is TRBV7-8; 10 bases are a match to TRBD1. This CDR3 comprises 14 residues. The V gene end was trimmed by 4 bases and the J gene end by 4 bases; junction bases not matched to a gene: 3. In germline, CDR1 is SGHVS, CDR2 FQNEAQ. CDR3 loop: CASSWGQGTYGYTF. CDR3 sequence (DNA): TGTGCCAGCAGCTGGGGACAGGGGACCTATGGCTACACCTTC.

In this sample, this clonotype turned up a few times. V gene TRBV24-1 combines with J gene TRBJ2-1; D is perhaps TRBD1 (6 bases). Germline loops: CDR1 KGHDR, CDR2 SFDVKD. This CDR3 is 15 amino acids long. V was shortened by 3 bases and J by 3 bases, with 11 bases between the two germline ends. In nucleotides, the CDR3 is TGTGCCACCAGTGATAAGCAGGGGATCTACAATGAGCAGTTCTTC. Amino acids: CATSDKQGIYNEQFF.

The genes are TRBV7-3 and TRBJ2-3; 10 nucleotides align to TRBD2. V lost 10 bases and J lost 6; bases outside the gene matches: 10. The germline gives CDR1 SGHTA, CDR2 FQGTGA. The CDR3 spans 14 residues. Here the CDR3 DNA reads TGTGCCATCCCAGCGGGAGGGCCTTGGGATACGCAGTATTTT. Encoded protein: CAIPAGGPWDTQYF. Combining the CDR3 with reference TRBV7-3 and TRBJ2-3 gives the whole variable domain GAGVSQTPSNKVTEKGKYVELRCDPISGHTALYWYRQSLGQGPEFLIYFQGTGAADDSGLPNDRFFAVRPEGSVSTLKIQRTERGDSAVYLCAIPAGGPWDTQYFGPGTRLTVL.

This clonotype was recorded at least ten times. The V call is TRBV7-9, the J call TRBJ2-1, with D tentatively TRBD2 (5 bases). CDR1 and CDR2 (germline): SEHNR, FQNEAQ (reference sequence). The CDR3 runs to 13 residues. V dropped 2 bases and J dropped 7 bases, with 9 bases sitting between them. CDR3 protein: CASSLYRRNEQFF. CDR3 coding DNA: TGTGCCAGCAGCTTATACCGGAGGAATGAGCAGTTCTTC.

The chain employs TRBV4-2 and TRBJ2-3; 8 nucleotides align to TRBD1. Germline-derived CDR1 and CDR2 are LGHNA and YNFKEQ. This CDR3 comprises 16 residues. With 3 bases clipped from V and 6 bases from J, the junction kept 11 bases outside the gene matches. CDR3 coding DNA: TGTGCCAGCAGCCAGTTCCTGGACAGGGTCACGGATACGCAGTATTTT. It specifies CASSQFLDRVTDTQYF.

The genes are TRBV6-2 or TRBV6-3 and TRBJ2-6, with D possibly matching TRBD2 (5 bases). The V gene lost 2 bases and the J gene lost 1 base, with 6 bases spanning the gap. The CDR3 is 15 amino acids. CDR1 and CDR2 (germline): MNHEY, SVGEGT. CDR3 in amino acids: CASSYRESGANVLTF. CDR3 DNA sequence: TGTGCCAGCAGTTACAGGGAGTCTGGGGCCAACGTCCTGACTTTC.

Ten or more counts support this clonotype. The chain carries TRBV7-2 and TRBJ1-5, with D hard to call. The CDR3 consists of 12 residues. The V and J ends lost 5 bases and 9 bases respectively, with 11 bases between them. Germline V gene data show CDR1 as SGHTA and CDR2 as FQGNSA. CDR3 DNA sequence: TGTGCCAGCAGCCCGATGGTGGGGCCCCAGCATTTT. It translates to CASSPMVGPQHF. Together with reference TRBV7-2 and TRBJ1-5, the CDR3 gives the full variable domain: GAGVSQSPSNKVTEKGKDVELRCDPISGHTALYWYRQSLGQGLEFLIYFQGNSAPDKSGLPSDRFSAERTGGSVSTLTIQRTQQEDSAVYLCASSPMVGPQHFGDGTRLSIL.

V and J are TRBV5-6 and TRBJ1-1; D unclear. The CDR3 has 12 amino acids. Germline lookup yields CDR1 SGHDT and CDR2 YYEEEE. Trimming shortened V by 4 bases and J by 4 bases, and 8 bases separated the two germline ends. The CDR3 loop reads CASSALITEAFF. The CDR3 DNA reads TGTGCCAGCAGCGCCTTGATCACTGAAGCTTTCTTT.

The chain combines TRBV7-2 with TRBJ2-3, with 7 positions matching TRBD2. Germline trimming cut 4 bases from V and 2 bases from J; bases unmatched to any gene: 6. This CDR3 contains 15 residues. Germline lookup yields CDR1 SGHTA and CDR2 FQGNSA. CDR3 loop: CASSWVGGTTDTQYF. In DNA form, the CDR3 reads TGTGCCAGCAGCTGGGTGGGGGGGACCACAGATACGCAGTATTTT.

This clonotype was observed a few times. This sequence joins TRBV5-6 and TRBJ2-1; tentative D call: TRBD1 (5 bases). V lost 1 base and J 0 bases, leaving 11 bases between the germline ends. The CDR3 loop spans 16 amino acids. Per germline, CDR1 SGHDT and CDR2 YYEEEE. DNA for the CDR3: TGTGCCAGCAGCTTGTATGCAGGGCTCTCCTACAATGAGCAGTTCTTC. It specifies CASSLYAGLSYNEQFF.

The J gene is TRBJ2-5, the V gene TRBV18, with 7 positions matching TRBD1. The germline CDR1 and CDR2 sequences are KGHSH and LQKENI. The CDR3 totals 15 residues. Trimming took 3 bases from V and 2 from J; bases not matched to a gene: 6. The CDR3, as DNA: TGTGCCAGCTCACCCACAGGGGAGACACAAGAGACCCAGTACTTC. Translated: CASSPTGETQETQYF.